The 25 T cell receptor beta chains below come from one sample, sequenced in a study of Graves' ophthalmopathy and Graves' hyperthyroidism. The TCR beta CDR3 regions underwent amplification from RNA transcripts. First-round RT-PCR with HTBI primers preceded a second-round multiplex PCR. TCRdb itself ran the multiplex PCR reads through MiXCR, one entry per CDR3 protein. This sample has about 550,000 distinct CDR3 sequences, with under 40% found just once. Sequencing input: peripheral blood or thyroid tissue (not recorded which). The receptors derive from an adult man with Graves' hyperthyroidism.

This clonotype was detected ten times or more. The V and J genes are TRBV7-2 and TRBJ1-2; D not resolved. V was shortened by 2 bases and J by 6 bases, with 13 bases between the two germline ends. This CDR3 contains 14 residues. Per the germline V gene, CDR1 is SGHTA and CDR2 is FQGNSA. The CDR3 region has the DNA TGTGCCAGCAGCTTACCAGACCTGTTCAATGGCTACACCTTC. It specifies CASSLPDLFNGYTF.

Notes on this clonotype: Just one base apart from a much larger clone, this may be a read error. Written as DNA, the CDR3 is TGCGCCAGCGGCCTAGGACCGACAACTAATGAAAAACTGTTTTTT. Its translation is CASGLGPTTNEKLFF. This chain connects TRBV5-1 to TRBJ1-4; D gene uncertain. Germline CDR1 is SGHRS and CDR2 is YFSETQ. Between the trimmed V and J ends, which lost 7 bases and 0 bases, there was a span of 13 bases. This CDR3 comprises 15 residues.

This clonotype was seen only a few times. The genes are TRBV2 and TRBJ2-3; 8 nucleotides align to TRBD2. Germline loops: CDR1 SNHLY, CDR2 FYNNEI. The CDR3 runs to 14 residues. Trimming took 6 bases from V and 0 from J; bases not matched to a gene: 2. For the CDR3, the DNA is TGTGCCAGCAGCAGACTAGCGAGCACAGATACGCAGTATTTT. Protein: CASSRLASTDTQYF.

This clonotype was picked up a small number of times. V usage is TRBV12-3 or TRBV12-4 and J usage is TRBJ2-3; D is unresolved. V shed 2 bases and J shed 2 bases, with 11 bases lying between them. This CDR3 is built from 15 residues. CDR3 nucleotide sequence: TGTGCCAGCAGTTTAACTTTACAGAACACAGATACGCAGTATTTT. Protein sequence: CASSLTLQNTDTQYF.

The table lists this clonotype with a few counts. The V call is TRBV5-1, the J call TRBJ2-7; 9 nucleotides agree with TRBD2. The J call may be faulty, since TRBJ2-1 better matches the DNA end. The CDR3 extends over 15 amino acids. Germline CDR1 SGHRS, CDR2 YFSETQ. The CDR3: CASSPSGTSLNEQFF. The CDR3 DNA is TGCGCCAGCAGCCCCTCCGGGACTAGCCTCAATGAGCAGTTCTTC.

This clonotype was detected once. For the CDR3, the DNA is TGCAGCCTCACAGAGATGAATTCACCCCTCCACTTT. It specifies CSLTEMNSPLHF. The chain links TRBV29-1 to TRBJ1-6; D is unclear. The germline gives CDR1 SQVTM, CDR2 ANQGSEA. This CDR3 region has 12 residues. With 8 bases removed from V and 7 bases from J, the gap between germline ends came to 12 bases.

This clonotype was seen just once. V and J are TRBV7-2 and TRBJ1-2; 8 bases agree with TRBD1. The CDR3 extends over 14 amino acids. In germline, CDR1 is SGHTA, CDR2 FQGNSA. After removal of 7 bases from V and 8 bases from J, the junction contained 12 bases not matched to a gene. CDR3 region: CASTPQGRGRGYTF. The CDR3 DNA reads TGTGCCAGCACCCCCCAGGGCAGGGGGCGAGGCTACACCTTC.

This clonotype was seen many times. The gene calls are TRBV10-3 and TRBJ2-5; D call uncertain. Trimming removed 0 bases from V and 3 bases from J, with 8 bases in between. The CDR3 has 14 amino acids. CDR1 and CDR2 (germline): ENHRY, SYGVKD. The DNA of the CDR3 is TGTGCCATCAGTGAGTCGAGCCTGAAAGAGACCCAGTACTTC. Its translation: CAISESSLKETQYF.

This clonotype has at least ten counts. The V and J genes are TRBV24-1 and TRBJ1-1; weak D call: TRBD1 (6 bases). Germline V lookup: CDR1 KGHDR, CDR2 SFDVKD. V dropped 7 bases and J dropped 6 bases, with 17 bases sitting between them. This CDR3 spans 14 amino acids. The CDR3 protein is CATRGMGGESEAFF. The CDR3 nucleotides read TGTGCCACCAGGGGCATGGGGGGCGAGTCTGAAGCTTTCTTT.

This clonotype was recorded many times. The chain carries TRBV13 and TRBJ2-5; D tentatively fits TRBD1 or TRBD2 (7 bases each). The germline CDR1 and CDR2 sequences are PRHDT and FYEKMQ (reference sequence). Trimming shortened V by 4 bases and J by 3 bases, and 12 bases separated the two germline ends. The CDR3 extends over 14 amino acids. The CDR3 sequence is CASSSTGREETQYF. For the CDR3, the DNA is TGTGCCAGCAGCTCGACAGGGAGGGAAGAGACCCAGTACTTC.

The chain links TRBV2 to TRBJ1-2; the match to TRBD1 covers 10 bases. The CDR3 contains 15 residues. With V trimmed by 6 bases and J by 3 bases, 7 bases remained unmatched. Germline-derived CDR1 and CDR2 are SNHLY and FYNNEI. The CDR3 loop is CASRLTGGGYYGYTF. CDR3 nucleotides: TGTGCCAGCAGGTTGACAGGGGGCGGGTACTATGGCTACACCTTC.

This clonotype has a single count. With a much larger clone just one base away, this may be a read error. This chain joins TRBV5-1 and TRBJ1-2; TRBD1 matches at 7 bases. This CDR3 comprises 13 residues. Unmatched junction bases numbered 12, after V lost 4 bases and J lost 12 bases. Looked up from germline, CDR1 is SGHRS and CDR2 is YFSETQ. The DNA of the CDR3 is TGCGCCAGCAGCCCCGGTTATGGGGACAGCCACACCTTC. This gives the protein CASSPGYGDSHTF.

This clonotype was seen many times. The V and J genes are TRBV24-1 and TRBJ1-2, with D tentatively TRBD1 (5 bases). This CDR3 region has 13 residues. CDR1 is KGHDR and CDR2 is SFDVKD in the germline V gene. The V and J ends lost 4 bases and 4 bases respectively, with 9 bases between them. In DNA form, the CDR3 reads TGTGCCACCAGTGAGAACGGGGGCTATGGCTACACCTTC. Protein product: CATSENGGYGYTF.

With respect to this clonotype: This may come from a read error, since a much larger clone is one base off. The genes are TRBV6-1 and TRBJ2-5; D gene uncertain. The CDR3 runs 13 residues. The germline V and J ends were trimmed by 5 bases and 3 bases, with 10 bases remaining between them. The germline gives CDR1 MNHNS, CDR2 SASEGT. This CDR3 is CASSSVIEETQYF. The CDR3, as DNA: TGTGCCAGCAGTTCGGTCATTGAAGAGACCCAGTACTTC.

This clonotype was counted once. The chain links TRBV6-6 to TRBJ1-1; weak D call: TRBD1 (6 bases). The V gene's germline CDR1 is MNHNY and CDR2 SVGAGI (reference sequence). V was cut by 5 bases and J by 4 bases, with 11 bases left in between. The CDR3 is 13 amino acids. For the CDR3, the DNA is TGTGCCAGCAGTAACGCAGGGGCCACTGAAGCTTTCTTT. Translating it yields CASSNAGATEAFF.

In this sample, this clonotype turned up many times. The chain combines TRBV2 with TRBJ2-7, with D perhaps matching TRBD1 (6 bases). V lost 6 bases and J lost 1, with 16 bases in between. This CDR3 contains 15 residues. CDR1 is SNHLY and CDR2 is FYNNEI in the germline V gene. The CDR3: CASRHRDFPSYEQYF. The CDR3 DNA reads TGTGCCAGCAGACACAGGGATTTCCCTTCCTACGAGCAGTACTTC.

Notes on this clonotype: At one boundary the junction diverges from the germline segment, which might be a read error. V and J are TRBV5-1 and TRBJ1-2, with TRBD1 identical over 8 bases. Germline CDR1 is SGHRS and CDR2 is YFSETQ. This CDR3 contains 17 residues. The CDR3 loop reads CASSQQGISGGNYGYTF. Written as DNA, the CDR3 is TGTGCCAGCAGCCAACAGGGTATATCAGGGGGCAACTATGGCTACACCTTC. Full variable domain (missing parts from reference TRBV5-1 and TRBJ1-2): KAGVTQTPRYLIKTRGQQVTLSCSPISGHRSVSWYQQTPGQGLQFLFEYFSETQRNKGNFPGRFSGRQFSNSRSEMNVSTLELGDSALYLCASSQQGISGGNYGYTFGSGTRLTVV.

In this sample, this clonotype turned up a few times. The chain uses TRBV5-8 and TRBJ1-5; D possibly corresponds to TRBD1 (5 bases). From germline, CDR1 is SGHTS and CDR2 YDEGEE. CDR3 size: 15 residues. V dropped 4 bases and J dropped 4 bases, with 15 bases sitting between them. CDR3 sequence reads: CASSEGRGLNQPQHF. Written as DNA, the CDR3 is TGTGCCAGCAGCGAAGGCCGGGGCCTGAATCAGCCCCAGCATTTT. Drawing the rest from reference TRBV5-8 and TRBJ1-5, the complete variable domain is EAGVTQSPTHLIKTRGQQATLRCSPISGHTSVYWYQQALGLGLQFLLWYDEGEERNRGNFPPRFSGRQFPNYSSELNVNALELEDSALYLCASSEGRGLNQPQHFGDGTRLSIL.

This clonotype was detected many times. The chain joins TRBV20-1 to TRBJ2-7; 7 positions agree with TRBD2. CDR3 size: 14 residues. The germline CDR1 and CDR2 sequences are DFQATT and SNEGSKA (reference sequence). The ends lost 0 bases at V and 6 bases at J; junction bases unmatched: 8. CDR3 protein: CSARDQRGGLEQYF. The CDR3 nucleotides read TGCAGTGCTAGAGATCAGCGGGGAGGGCTCGAGCAGTACTTC.

The V call is TRBV7-9, the J call TRBJ1-2; 9 positions agree with TRBD1. V dropped 6 bases and J dropped 8; count of bases not matched to a gene: 7. Per germline, CDR1 SEHNR and CDR2 FQNEAQ (reference sequence). The CDR3 length is 13 residues. This CDR3 is CASSSYRGQGYTF. DNA for the CDR3: TGTGCCAGCAGTTCCTACAGGGGGCAAGGCTACACCTTC.

About this clonotype: A read error may be the cause here, since a much bigger clone is one base away. This chain connects TRBV5-2 to TRBJ2-3. TRBV5-2 is a recognized pseudogene. The CDR3 consists of 15 residues. CDR3 residues: CASNPTGARTDTQYF. Here the CDR3 DNA reads TGTGCCAGCAACCCGACGGGGGCTAGGACAGATACGCAGTATTTT.

The rearrangement links TRBV7-2 to TRBJ2-7; tentatively, D is TRBD2 (6 bases). Germline loops: CDR1 SGHTA, CDR2 FQGNSA. CDR3 length equals 14 residues. Trimming took off 7 bases at V and 4 bases at J, with 17 bases between the two ends. The CDR3 is CASNLIGTPYEQYF. The CDR3, as DNA: TGTGCCAGCAACCTCATTGGGACTCCATACGAGCAGTACTTC.

This clonotype was counted ten times or more. The V gene is TRBV12-3 or TRBV12-4, the J gene TRBJ1-5, with D perhaps matching TRBD1 (6 bases). The CDR3 has 15 residues. V was clipped by 8 bases and J by 1 base, with 15 bases between them. As DNA, the CDR3 is TGTGCCAGCGGCTTACAGGGAGCAAGCAATCAGCCCCAGCATTTT. The encoded protein is CASGLQGASNQPQHF.

This clonotype came up a few times. This chain joins TRBV6-1 and TRBJ1-1; no reliable D call. The CDR3 has 16 amino acids. CDR1 is MNHNS and CDR2 is SASEGT in the germline V gene. The ends were cut back, 2 bases at V and 0 bases at J, with 13 bases in the middle. CDR3 nucleotide sequence: TGTGCCAGCAGTGAAATTTTTGAGGGCATGAACACTGAAGCTTTCTTT. This encodes CASSEIFEGMNTEAFF.

The chain carries TRBV28 and TRBJ2-7, with D perhaps TRBD2 (7 bases). CDR1 is MDHEN, CDR2 SYDVKM, per germline. The CDR3 contains 13 residues. The V and J ends lost 11 bases and 2 bases respectively, with 16 bases between them. The CDR3 loop reads CALGGGKAYEQYF. CDR3 coding DNA: TGTGCCCTAGGGGGGGGTAAGGCCTACGAGCAGTACTTC.